This is a list of T cell receptor beta chains from one sample in a study of CD8 T cells in Susac syndrome. TCRdb fed the immunoSEQ multiplex PCR reads into MiXCR, producing one record per CDR3 protein. Of some 300,000 distinct CDR3 sequences listed, 75% to 85% are singletons. Sequenced material: CD8+ T cells from PBMCs. All receptors derive from a human donor with multiple sclerosis. The CDR3 runs from the conserved cysteine through the conserved F or W. The D gene is left open where the match is weak. A clone size is listed for some rows: how often the clone was seen (once, few, many), or a class if it is expanded.

TGCAGTGCTAGAGATTGGAGGGGGGGGGAGACCCAGCACTTC,CSARDWRGGETQHF,TRBJ2-5,NA,NA,TRBV20-1
TGTGCCAGCAGTTATGGCTCAAGGGGCGCGGGAAACATTCAGTACTTC,CASSYGSRGAGNIQYF,TRBJ2-4,NA,NA,TRBV6-2/TRBV6-3
TGTGCCTGGAGTATAGGGACAGGGGATGGGACTGAAGCTTTCTTT,CAWSIGTGDGTEAFF,TRBJ1-1,NA,TRBD1,TRBV30
TGTGCCACCAGTGAGGGCTACGAGCAGTACTTC,CATSEGYEQYF,TRBJ2-7,NA,NA,TRBV24-1
TGCGCCAGCCTAACCAGGAACATATTGAACACTGAAGCTTTCTTT,CASLTRNILNTEAFF,TRBJ1-1,NA,NA,TRBV10-2
TGTGCCAGCAGCGTAGGGGGCGGGACGGCATACGAGCAGTACTTC,CASSVGGGTAYEQYF,TRBJ2-7,few,NA,TRBV9
TGCGCCAGCAGCCAGGGACAGTGGGCAGAAGCTGAAGCTTTCTTT,CASSQGQWAEAEAFF,TRBJ1-1,NA,TRBD1,TRBV4-3
TGTGCCAGCAGTTTCTATGGCACAGATACGCAGTATTTT,CASSFYGTDTQYF,TRBJ2-3,NA,NA,TRBV27
TGTGCCTGGAGTTTAGGTATGAACACTGAAGCTTTCTTT,CAWSLGMNTEAFF,TRBJ1-1,NA,NA,TRBV30
TGCAGCGCCCGACAGAGCTCCTACAATGAGCAGTTCTTC,CSARQSSYNEQFF,TRBJ2-1,NA,NA,TRBV29-1
TGTGCCAGCAGTCGCACCGGGGCGGCTGGAAACACCATATATTTT,CASSRTGAAGNTIYF,TRBJ1-3,NA,NA,TRBV28
TGTGCCAGCAGTGATCAACCCGACAGAAGTAGCTGGGACACTGAAGCTTTCTTT,CASSDQPDRSSWDTEAFF,TRBJ1-1,NA,NA,TRBV25-1
TGTGCCAGCAGCCCCCCCCGAATCGATAATAGCTACGAGCAGTACTTC,CASSPPRIDNSYEQYF,TRBJ2-7,NA,NA,TRBV12-3/TRBV12-4
TGTGCCAGCAGCTTAGATGTGAGACCCATCAATGAGCAGTTCTTC,CASSLDVRPINEQFF,TRBJ2-1,few,NA,TRBV11-2
TGCAGTGCTAGATCGAGCGGGGGGGTATACAATGAGCAGTTCTTC,CSARSSGGVYNEQFF,TRBJ2-1,NA,TRBD2,TRBV20-1
TGTGCCAGCAGTTACTCGGCCGGGGCCAGCCGGGGGACCCAGTACTTC,CASSYSAGASRGTQYF,TRBJ2-5,few,NA,TRBV6-2/TRBV6-3
TGTGCCAGCAGCGTATCCCCTAGGCCCAATGAGCAGTTCTTC,CASSVSPRPNEQFF,TRBJ2-1,few,NA,TRBV9
TGCGCCAGCACTCACGACAGGGCTAATGAAAAACTGTTTTTT,CASTHDRANEKLFF,TRBJ1-4,few,TRBD1,TRBV4-3
TGTGCCAGCAGTTACTCGGTCCCAGGGGGGATCAACACTGAAGCTTTCTTT,CASSYSVPGGINTEAFF,TRBJ1-1,NA,TRBD1,TRBV6-5
TGTGCCAGCGTAAGGGATGTTGAGACCCAGTACTTC,CASVRDVETQYF,TRBJ2-5,NA,NA,TRBV2
TGTGCCAGCAGTTTAGGGACAGACCTGTACGAGCAGTACTTC,CASSLGTDLYEQYF,TRBJ2-7,NA,TRBD1,TRBV27
TGCAGTGCTAGAGATCCTAGACTAGCGGGACAGCAGTACTTC,CSARDPRLAGQQYF,TRBJ2-7,few,TRBD2,TRBV20-1